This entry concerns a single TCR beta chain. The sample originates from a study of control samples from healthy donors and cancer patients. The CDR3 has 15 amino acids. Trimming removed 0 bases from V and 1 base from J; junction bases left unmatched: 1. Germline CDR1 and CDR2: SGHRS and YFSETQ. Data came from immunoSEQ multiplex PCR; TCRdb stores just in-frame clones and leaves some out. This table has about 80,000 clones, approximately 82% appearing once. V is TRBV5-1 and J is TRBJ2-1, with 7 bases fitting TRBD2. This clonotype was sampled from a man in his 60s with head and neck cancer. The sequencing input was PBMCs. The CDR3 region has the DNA TGCGCCAGCAGCTTGGGGGGAGGGTCCTACAATGAGCAGTTCTTC. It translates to CASSLGGGSYNEQFF.